The clone carrying this T cell receptor (beta chain) was seen just once. The data belong to a study of blood T cell repertoires in COVID-19. Turning to the study itself: Samples came from the United States, Italy and Spain, spanning acute and convalescent COVID-19. T cells, B-cell-depleted T cells, or PBMCs provided the cDNA or gDNA that served as material.

This CDR3 is built from 13 residues. V was shortened by 10 bases and J by 2 bases, with 13 bases between the two germline ends. Germline CDR1 is KGHDR and CDR2 is SFDVKD. Profiled with immunoSEQ multiplex PCR; TCRdb holds only in-frame clones, not every one. This table holds around 230,000 clones, around four fifths found once. This chain connects TRBV24-1 to TRBJ2-5, with D maybe TRBD1 (6 bases). What was sequenced was peripheral blood. The sequence was obtained from a woman aged 45-59 years with acute or convalescent COVID-19. CDR3 DNA: TGTGCCACTTCCGGGACAACTCAAGAGACCCAGTACTTC. Its translation: CATSGTTQETQYF.